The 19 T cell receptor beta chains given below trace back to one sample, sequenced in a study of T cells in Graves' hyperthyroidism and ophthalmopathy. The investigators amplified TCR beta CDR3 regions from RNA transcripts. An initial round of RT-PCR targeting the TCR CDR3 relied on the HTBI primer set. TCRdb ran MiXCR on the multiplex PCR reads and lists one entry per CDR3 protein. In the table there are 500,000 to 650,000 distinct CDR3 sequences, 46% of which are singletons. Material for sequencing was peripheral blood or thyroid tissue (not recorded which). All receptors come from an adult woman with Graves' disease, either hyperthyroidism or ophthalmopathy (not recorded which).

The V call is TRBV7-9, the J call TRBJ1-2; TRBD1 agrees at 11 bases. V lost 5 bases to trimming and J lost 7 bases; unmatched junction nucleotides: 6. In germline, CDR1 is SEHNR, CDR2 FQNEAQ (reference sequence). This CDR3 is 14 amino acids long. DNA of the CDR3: TGTGCCAGCAGCCACCGGGACAGGGGGTCTGGCTACACCTTC. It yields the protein CASSHRDRGSGYTF.

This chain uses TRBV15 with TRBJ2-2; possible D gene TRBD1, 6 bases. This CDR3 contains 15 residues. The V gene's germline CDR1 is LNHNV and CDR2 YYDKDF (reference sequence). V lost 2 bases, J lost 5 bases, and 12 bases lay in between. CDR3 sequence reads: CATSRQTQGTGELFF. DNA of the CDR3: TGTGCCACCAGCAGACAGACGCAGGGGACCGGGGAGCTGTTTTTT.

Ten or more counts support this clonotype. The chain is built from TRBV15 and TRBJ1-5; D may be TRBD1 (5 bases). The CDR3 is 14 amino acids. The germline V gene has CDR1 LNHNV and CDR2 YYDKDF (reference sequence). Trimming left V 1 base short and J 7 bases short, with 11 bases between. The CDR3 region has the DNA TGTGCCACCAGCAGAGGCAGGGTGCGACAGCCCCAGCATTTT. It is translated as CATSRGRVRQPQHF.

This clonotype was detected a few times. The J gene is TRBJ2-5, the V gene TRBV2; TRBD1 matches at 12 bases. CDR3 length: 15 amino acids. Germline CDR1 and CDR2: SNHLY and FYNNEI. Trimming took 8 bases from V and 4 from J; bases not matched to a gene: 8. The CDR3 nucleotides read TGTGCCAGCCCTAGGGACAGGGGGCGTAGAGAGACCCAGTACTTC. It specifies CASPRDRGRRETQYF.

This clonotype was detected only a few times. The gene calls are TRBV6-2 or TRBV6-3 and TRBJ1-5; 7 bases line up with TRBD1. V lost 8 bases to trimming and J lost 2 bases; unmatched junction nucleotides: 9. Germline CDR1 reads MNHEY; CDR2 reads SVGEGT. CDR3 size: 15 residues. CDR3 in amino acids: CASGLGGWRNQPQHF. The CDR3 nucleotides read TGTGCCAGCGGGTTAGGGGGCTGGCGCAATCAGCCCCAGCATTTT.

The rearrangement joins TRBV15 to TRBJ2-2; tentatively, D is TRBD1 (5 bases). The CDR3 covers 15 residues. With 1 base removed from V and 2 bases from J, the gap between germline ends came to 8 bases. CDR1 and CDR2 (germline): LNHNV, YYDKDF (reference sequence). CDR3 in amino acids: CATSRVGANTGELFF. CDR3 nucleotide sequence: TGTGCCACCAGCAGAGTAGGGGCCAACACCGGGGAGCTGTTTTTT.

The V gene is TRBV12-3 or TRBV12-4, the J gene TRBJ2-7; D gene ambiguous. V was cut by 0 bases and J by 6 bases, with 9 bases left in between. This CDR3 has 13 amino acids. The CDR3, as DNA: TGTGCCAGCAGTTTAGCACCCCGGGTCGAGCAGTACTTC. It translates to CASSLAPRVEQYF.

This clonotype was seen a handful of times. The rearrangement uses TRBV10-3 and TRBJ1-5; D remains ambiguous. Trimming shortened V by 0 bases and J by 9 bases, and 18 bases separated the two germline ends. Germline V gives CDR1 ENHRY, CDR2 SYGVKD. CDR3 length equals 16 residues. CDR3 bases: TGTGCCATCAGTGAGTCGATCGGCTCCAATGGTGGGCCCCAGCATTTT. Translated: CAISESIGSNGGPQHF.

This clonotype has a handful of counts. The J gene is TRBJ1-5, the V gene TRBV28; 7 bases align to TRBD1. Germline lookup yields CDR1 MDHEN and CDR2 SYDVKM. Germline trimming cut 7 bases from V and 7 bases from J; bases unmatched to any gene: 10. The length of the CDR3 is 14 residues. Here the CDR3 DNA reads TGTGCCAGCACCCCGGGACAGCGTGTACAGCCCCAGCATTTT. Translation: CASTPGQRVQPQHF.

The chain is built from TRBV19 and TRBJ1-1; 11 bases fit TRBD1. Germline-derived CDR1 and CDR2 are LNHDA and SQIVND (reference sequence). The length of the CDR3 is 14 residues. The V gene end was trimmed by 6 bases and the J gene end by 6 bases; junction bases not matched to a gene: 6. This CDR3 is CASSRTGGAAEAFF. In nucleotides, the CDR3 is TGTGCCAGTAGCCGGACAGGGGGCGCCGCTGAAGCTTTCTTT.

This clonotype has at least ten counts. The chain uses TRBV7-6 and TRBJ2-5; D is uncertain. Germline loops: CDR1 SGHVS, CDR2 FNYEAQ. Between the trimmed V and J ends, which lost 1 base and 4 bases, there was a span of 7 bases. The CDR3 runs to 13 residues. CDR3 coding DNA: TGTGCCAGCAGCTTAGTGGTCCGAGAGACCCAGTACTTC. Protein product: CASSLVVRETQYF.

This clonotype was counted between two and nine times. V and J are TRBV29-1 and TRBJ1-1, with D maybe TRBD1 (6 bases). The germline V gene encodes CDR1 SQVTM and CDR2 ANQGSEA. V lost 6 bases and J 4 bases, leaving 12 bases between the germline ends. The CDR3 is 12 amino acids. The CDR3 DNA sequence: TGCAGCGTGGCCGGGACATCCACTGAAGCTTTCTTT. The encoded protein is CSVAGTSTEAFF.

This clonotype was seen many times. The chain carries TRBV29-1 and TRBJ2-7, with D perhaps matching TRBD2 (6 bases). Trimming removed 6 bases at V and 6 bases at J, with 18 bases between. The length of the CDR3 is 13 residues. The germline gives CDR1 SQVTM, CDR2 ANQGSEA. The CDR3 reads CSVGNTAEGEQYF. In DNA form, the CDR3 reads TGCAGCGTGGGTAACACCGCGGAGGGCGAGCAGTACTTC.

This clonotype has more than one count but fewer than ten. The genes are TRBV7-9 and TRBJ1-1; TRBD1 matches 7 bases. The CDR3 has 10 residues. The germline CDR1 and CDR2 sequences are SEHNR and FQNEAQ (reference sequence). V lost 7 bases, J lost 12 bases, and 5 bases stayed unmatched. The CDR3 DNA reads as TGTGCCAGCACAGACAGGGCGTCTTTCTTT. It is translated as CASTDRASFF.

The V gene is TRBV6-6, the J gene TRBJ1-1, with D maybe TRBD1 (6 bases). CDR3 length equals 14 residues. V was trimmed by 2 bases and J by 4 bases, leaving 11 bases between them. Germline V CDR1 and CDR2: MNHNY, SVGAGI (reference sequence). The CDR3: CASSYGGRATEAFF. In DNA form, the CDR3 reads TGTGCCAGCAGTTACGGGGGGCGCGCCACTGAAGCTTTCTTT.

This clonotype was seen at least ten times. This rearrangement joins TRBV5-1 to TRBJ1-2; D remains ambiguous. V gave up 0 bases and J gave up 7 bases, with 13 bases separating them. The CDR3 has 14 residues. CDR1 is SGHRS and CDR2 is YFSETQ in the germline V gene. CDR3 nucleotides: TGCGCCAGCAGCTTGGAAGATGTCCCGGGTGGCTACACCTTC. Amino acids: CASSLEDVPGGYTF.

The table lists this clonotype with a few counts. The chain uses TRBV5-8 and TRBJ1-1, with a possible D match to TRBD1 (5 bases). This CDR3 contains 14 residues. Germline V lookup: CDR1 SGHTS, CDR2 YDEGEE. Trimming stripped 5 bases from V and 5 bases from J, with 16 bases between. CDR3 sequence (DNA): TGTGCCAGCAGTCCGGGCAAAAAGGGGACTGAAGCTTTCTTT. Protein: CASSPGKKGTEAFF.

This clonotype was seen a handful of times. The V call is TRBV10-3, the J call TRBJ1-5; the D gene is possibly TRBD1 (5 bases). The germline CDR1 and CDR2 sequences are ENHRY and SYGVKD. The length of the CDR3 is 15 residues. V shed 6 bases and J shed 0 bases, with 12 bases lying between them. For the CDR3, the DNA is TGTGCCATCAGCGACCAGGGTGTTAGCAATCAGCCCCAGCATTTT. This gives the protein CAISDQGVSNQPQHF.

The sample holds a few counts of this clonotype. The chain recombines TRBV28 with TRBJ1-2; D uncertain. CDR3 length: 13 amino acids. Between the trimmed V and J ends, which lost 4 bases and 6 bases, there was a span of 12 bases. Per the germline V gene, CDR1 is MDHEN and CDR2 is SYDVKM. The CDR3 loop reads CASSSPREHGYTF. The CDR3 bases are TGTGCCAGCAGTTCACCCAGAGAGCATGGCTACACCTTC.